Below, one TCR beta chain is given with its context. Its specificity is not known. The junction does not match germline at one end; this may be a read error. The data were taken from a study of OX40 agonist ivuxolimab in advanced cancers. Study overall: Those enrolled were around 87% male, with a mean age of around 57 years and ages from roughly 23 to 79.

Study-wide results and limits: More expanded clones were seen, on average, in CD8+ T cells than in CD4+.

Only in-frame clones appear in the TCRdb table, and some are missing; sequencing was by immunoSEQ multiplex PCR. This table holds 70,000 or so clones, around 83% found once. The germline gives CDR1 SGHRS, CDR2 YFSETQ. The CDR3 has 17 residues. This TCR derives from an adult with an advanced solid tumor such as melanoma, head and neck, liver or kidney cancer. V usage is TRBV5-1 and J usage is TRBJ2-1, with D possibly TRBD2 on 5 matching bases. The sample in question was CD4+ or CD8+ T cells sorted from blood, obtained in a trial of the OX40 agonist ivuxolimab. In DNA, the CDR3 is TGCGCCAGCAGCTTGGCCGTCTCGGCTAGCTCCTACAATGAGCGGTTCTTC. Translation: CASSLAVSASSYNERFF.